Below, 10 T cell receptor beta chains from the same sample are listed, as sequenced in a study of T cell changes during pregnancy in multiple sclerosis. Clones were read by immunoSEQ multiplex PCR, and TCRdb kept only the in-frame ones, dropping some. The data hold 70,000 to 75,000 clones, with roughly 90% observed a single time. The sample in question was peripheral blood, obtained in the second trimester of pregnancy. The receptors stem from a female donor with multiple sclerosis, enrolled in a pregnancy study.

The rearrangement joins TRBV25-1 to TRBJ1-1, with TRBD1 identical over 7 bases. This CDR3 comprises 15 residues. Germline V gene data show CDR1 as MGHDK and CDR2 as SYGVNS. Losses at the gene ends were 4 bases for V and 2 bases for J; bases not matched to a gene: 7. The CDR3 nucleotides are TGTGCCAGCAGTGTAGACAGGGTGGGAAACACTGAAGCTTTCTTT. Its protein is CASSVDRVGNTEAFF.

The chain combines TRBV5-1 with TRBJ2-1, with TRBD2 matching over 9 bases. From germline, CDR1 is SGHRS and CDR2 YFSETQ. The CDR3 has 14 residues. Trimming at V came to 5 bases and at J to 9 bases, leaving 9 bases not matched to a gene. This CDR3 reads CASRMSSGMSEQFF. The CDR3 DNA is TGCGCCAGCAGGATGTCTAGCGGGATGAGTGAGCAGTTCTTC.

CDR3 DNA sequence: TGTGCCAGCAGGATCCGCCTGGTGAGAGGCCCTGAAGCTTTCTTT. Its translation: CASRIRLVRGPEAFF. This sequence joins TRBV2 and TRBJ1-1; D remains unclear. The CDR3 has 15 amino acids. V was cut by 6 bases and J by 6 bases, with 20 bases left in between. Germline V gene data show CDR1 as SNHLY and CDR2 as FYNNEI.

The CDR3 loop is CASSLRGDRSGELFF. The CDR3, as DNA: TGTGCCAGCAGCTTACGGGGGGACAGGTCCGGGGAGCTGTTTTTT. The rearrangement links TRBV7-8 to TRBJ2-2; maybe TRBD1 (8 bases). V shed 2 bases and J shed 6 bases, with 13 bases lying between them. Germline CDR1 is SGHVS and CDR2 is FQNEAQ. The CDR3 is 15 amino acids.

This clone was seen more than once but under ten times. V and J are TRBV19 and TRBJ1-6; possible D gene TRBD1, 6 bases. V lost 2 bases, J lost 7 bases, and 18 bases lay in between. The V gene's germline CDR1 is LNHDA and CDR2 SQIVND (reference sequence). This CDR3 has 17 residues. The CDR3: CASSIQQGPAQNSPLHF. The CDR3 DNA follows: TGTGCCAGTAGTATACAACAGGGTCCAGCTCAAAATTCACCCCTCCACTTT.

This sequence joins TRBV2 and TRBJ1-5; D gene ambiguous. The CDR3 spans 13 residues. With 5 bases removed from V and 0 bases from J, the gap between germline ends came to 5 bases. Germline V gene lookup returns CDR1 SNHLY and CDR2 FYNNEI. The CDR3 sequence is CASSRNSNQPQHF. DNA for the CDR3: TGTGCCAGCAGTCGTAATAGCAATCAGCCCCAGCATTTT.

CDR3 protein: CASGTSSDLAYEQYF. In DNA, the CDR3 is TGTGCCAGCGGTACTAGCTCCGACCTAGCCTACGAGCAGTACTTC. This chain uses TRBV6-1 with TRBJ2-7, with D possibly matching TRBD2 (6 bases). Between the trimmed V and J ends, which lost 8 bases and 2 bases, there was a span of 19 bases. There are 15 residues in the CDR3. CDR1 is MNHNS, CDR2 SASEGT, per germline.

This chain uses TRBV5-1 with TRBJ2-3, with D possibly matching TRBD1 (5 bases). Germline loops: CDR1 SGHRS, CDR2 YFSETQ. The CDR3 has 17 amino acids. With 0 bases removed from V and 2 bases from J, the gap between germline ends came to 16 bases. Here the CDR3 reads CASSLGIRVSATDTQYF. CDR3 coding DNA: TGCGCCAGCAGCTTGGGAATCAGGGTAAGCGCCACAGATACGCAGTATTTT.

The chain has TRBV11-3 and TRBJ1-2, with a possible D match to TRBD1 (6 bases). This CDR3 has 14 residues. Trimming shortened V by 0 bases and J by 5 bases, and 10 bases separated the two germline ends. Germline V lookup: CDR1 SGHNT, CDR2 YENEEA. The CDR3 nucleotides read TGTGCCAGCAGCTTAGAGGACAGCAATTATGGCTACACCTTC. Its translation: CASSLEDSNYGYTF.

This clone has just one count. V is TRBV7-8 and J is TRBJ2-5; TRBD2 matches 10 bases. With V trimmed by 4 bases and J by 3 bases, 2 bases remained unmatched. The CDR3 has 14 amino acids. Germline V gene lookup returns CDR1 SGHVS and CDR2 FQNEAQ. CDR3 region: CASSSGLAEETQYF. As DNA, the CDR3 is TGTGCCAGCAGCTCAGGACTAGCGGAAGAGACCCAGTACTTC.